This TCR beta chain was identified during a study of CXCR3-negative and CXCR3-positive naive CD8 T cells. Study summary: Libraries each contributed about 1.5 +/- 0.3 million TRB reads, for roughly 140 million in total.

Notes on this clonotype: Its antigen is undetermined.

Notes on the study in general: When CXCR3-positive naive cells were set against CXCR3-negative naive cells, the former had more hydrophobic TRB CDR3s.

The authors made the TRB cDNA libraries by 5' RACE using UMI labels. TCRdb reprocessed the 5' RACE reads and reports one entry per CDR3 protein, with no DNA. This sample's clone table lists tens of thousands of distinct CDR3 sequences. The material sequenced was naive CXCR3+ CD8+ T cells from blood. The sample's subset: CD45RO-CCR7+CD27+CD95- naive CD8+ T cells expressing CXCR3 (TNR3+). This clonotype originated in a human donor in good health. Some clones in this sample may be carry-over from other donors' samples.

The CDR3 reads CASSYSSGAYEQYF. V gene TRBV6-2 or TRBV6-3 combines with J gene TRBJ2-7. The CDR3 is 14 amino acids. CDR1 and CDR2 (germline): MNHEY, SVGEGT.